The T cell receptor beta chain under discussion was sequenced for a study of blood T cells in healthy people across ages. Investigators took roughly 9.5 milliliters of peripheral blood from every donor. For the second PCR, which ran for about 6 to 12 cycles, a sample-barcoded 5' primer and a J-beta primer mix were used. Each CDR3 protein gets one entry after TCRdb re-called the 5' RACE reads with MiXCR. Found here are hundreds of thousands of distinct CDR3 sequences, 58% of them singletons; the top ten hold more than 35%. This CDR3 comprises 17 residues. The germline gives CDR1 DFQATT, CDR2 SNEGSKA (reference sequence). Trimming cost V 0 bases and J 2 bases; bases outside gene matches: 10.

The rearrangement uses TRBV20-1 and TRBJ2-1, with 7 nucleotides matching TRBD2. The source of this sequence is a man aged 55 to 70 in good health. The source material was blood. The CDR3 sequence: CSARDPRVSGAYNEQFF. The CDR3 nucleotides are TGCAGTGCTAGAGATCCGCGAGTGAGCGGGGCCTACAATGAGCAGTTCTTC.